These 18 T cell receptor beta chains originate from one sample sequenced in a study of beta chain features in type 1 diabetes. As every portion of the isolated RNA was reverse transcribed, the sequencing read expressed TCRB transcripts. Here immunoSEQ multiplex PCR was the method, and the copy in TCRdb shows in-frame clones only, minus some. Among roughly 120,000 clones, 40% were seen once, and the ten largest hold over 0.065%. The source material was stem cell memory CD4+ T cells from blood. These receptors all come from a young woman in good health.

In its sample, this clone was seen once. The CDR3 protein is CASSFFRTSGSDTDTQYF. Here the CDR3 DNA reads TGTGCCAGCAGCTTTTTCAGGACTAGCGGGAGTGACACAGATACGCAGTATTTT. The V and J genes are TRBV11-2 and TRBJ2-3, with TRBD2 matching over 13 bases. Trimming cost V 3 bases and J 2 bases; bases outside gene matches: 8. Germline V gene lookup returns CDR1 SGHAT and CDR2 FQNNGV. The CDR3 length is 18 residues.

This chain connects TRBV29-1 to TRBJ1-1, with D hard to call. Germline loops: CDR1 SQVTM, CDR2 ANQGSEA. V dropped 5 bases and J dropped 3 bases, with 13 bases sitting between them. The CDR3 totals 13 residues. The CDR3 bases are TGCAGCGTTAACCGGGTTGAGGACACTGAAGCTTTCTTT. This sequence encodes CSVNRVEDTEAFF.

A single count supports this clone. This chain links TRBV15 with TRBJ2-3; tentatively, D is TRBD2 (5 bases). CDR3 length: 20 residues. V was pared by 5 bases and J by 5 bases, with 32 bases between. Germline CDR1 and CDR2: LNHNV and YYDKDF (reference sequence). CDR3 nucleotides: TGTGCCACCAGCCGGAGCCTCTCCAGCGGCCTTGGGCGCAAGGGAGATACGCAGTATTTT. Translating it yields CATSRSLSSGLGRKGDTQYF.

Only a few counts were recorded for this clone. The chain couples TRBV28 to TRBJ2-6, with a weak D call TRBD1 (6 bases). The CDR3 loop spans 18 amino acids. Germline V lookup: CDR1 MDHEN, CDR2 SYDVKM. V was cut by 4 bases and J by 1 base, with 17 bases left in between. The CDR3 reads CASSSDFFTGSGANVLTF. The CDR3 coding sequence is TGTGCCAGCAGTTCAGATTTTTTCACAGGGTCTGGGGCCAACGTCCTGACTTTC.

This clone was counted a few times. The chain joins TRBV18 to TRBJ1-1; no firm D call. Germline values: CDR1 KGHSH, CDR2 LQKENI. With 3 bases removed from V and 5 bases from J, the gap between germline ends came to 16 bases. There are 15 residues in the CDR3. In DNA form, the CDR3 reads TGTGCCAGCTCACCCCCGGGATTCCTGGGGACTGAAGCTTTCTTT. Its protein product is CASSPPGFLGTEAFF.

The chain couples TRBV5-1 to TRBJ2-5, with D possibly being TRBD1 (7 bases). The J call may not be correct, given that the DNA end is closer to TRBJ2-7. CDR1 is SGHRS, CDR2 YFSETQ, per germline. The CDR3 length is 16 residues. The CDR3, as DNA: TGCGCCAGCAGCTTGGGGTACTGGAGGGGGCCGCGCGAGCAGTACTTC. This gives the protein CASSLGYWRGPREQYF.

Notes on this clone: The CDR3 does not close with the conserved phenylalanine or tryptophan, likely indicating a read error. The limits of the CDR3 on the DNA are not certain, so only TCRdb's listed CDR3 is given. The chain carries TRBV5-4 and TRBJ2-7; the table's D call TRBD2 went unverified against the DNA. Germline V gene lookup returns CDR1 SGHNT and CDR2 YYREEE (reference sequence). The CDR3 has 11 residues if both end residues are counted. The chain's CDR3 is CASSCRGLVAS.

The genes are TRBV6-6 and TRBJ2-1; 7 nucleotides line up with TRBD1. CDR1 is MNHNY and CDR2 is SVGAGI in the germline V gene (reference sequence). J was trimmed by 7 bases and V by 7 bases; bases with no gene match: 13. The CDR3 extends over 15 amino acids. This CDR3 reads CASTLDRSLRNEQFF. The CDR3 DNA sequence: TGTGCCAGCACACTGGACAGGAGTTTGAGGAATGAGCAGTTCTTC.

The rearrangement joins TRBV11-2 to TRBJ2-1, with D perhaps TRBD2 (6 bases). The V gene's germline CDR1 is SGHAT and CDR2 FQNNGV. V was clipped by 5 bases and J by 5 bases, with 22 bases between them. The CDR3 covers 17 residues. CDR3 loop: CASSLTTLSGRHNEQFF. In DNA, the CDR3 is TGTGCCAGCAGCCTCACCACTCTCAGCGGGCGCCACAATGAGCAGTTCTTC.

This clone occurred a few times. The rearrangement joins TRBV5-8 to TRBJ1-1; D call uncertain. Germline V gene lookup returns CDR1 SGHTS and CDR2 YDEGEE. The CDR3 sequence is 14 residues long. V lost 7 bases and J lost 2, with 15 bases in between. CDR3 in amino acids: CASHQRYPNTEAFF. CDR3 nucleotide sequence: TGTGCCAGCCATCAGAGGTACCCTAACACTGAAGCTTTCTTT.

The V call is TRBV28, the J call TRBJ2-5, with a weak D call TRBD2 (5 bases). The end of the DNA is better explained by TRBJ2-7, so the J call may be wrong. The CDR3 runs 16 residues. The germline gives CDR1 MDHEN, CDR2 SYDVKM. As DNA, the CDR3 is TGTGCCAGCAGTTCCTCCCCGTGGACTGCAACCTACGAGCAGTACTTC. Its protein is CASSSSPWTATYEQYF.

Only a few counts were recorded for this clone. The rearrangement links TRBV5-1 to TRBJ2-1, with D unclear. CDR1 is SGHRS, CDR2 YFSETQ, per germline. Trimming pared 5 bases from V and 9 bases from J, leaving 12 bases between. This CDR3 region has 12 residues. CDR3 region: CASRNYSAEQFF. The DNA for the CDR3 is TGCGCCAGCAGGAACTATTCGGCTGAGCAGTTCTTC.

The rearrangement joins TRBV5-1 to TRBJ2-7; D is unresolved. V dropped 3 bases and J dropped 1 base, with 5 bases sitting between them. The CDR3 totals 12 residues. Per germline, CDR1 SGHRS and CDR2 YFSETQ. The CDR3 region has the DNA TGCGCCAGCAGCTCACTATCCTACGAGCAGTACTTC. Its protein is CASSSLSYEQYF.

The rearrangement joins TRBV11-2 to TRBJ2-1; no firm D call. Germline V lookup: CDR1 SGHAT, CDR2 FQNNGV. CDR3 length equals 16 residues. With 1 base removed from V and 2 bases from J, the gap between germline ends came to 12 bases. The CDR3 sequence: CASSLGAPITYNEQFF. In nucleotides, the CDR3 is TGTGCCAGCAGCTTAGGAGCGCCGATTACCTACAATGAGCAGTTCTTC.

This chain links TRBV30 with TRBJ2-2; D uncertain. The V and J ends lost 0 bases and 4 bases respectively, with 9 bases between them. Germline CDR1 reads GTSNPN; CDR2 reads SVGIG (reference sequence). This CDR3 comprises 14 residues. The DNA of the CDR3 is TGTGCCTGGAGTGTAGTAGCTGGCACCGGGGAGCTGTTTTTT. It codes for CAWSVVAGTGELFF.

The chain has TRBV2 and TRBJ2-1; 7 positions agree with TRBD2. This CDR3 is 14 amino acids long. Germline lookup yields CDR1 SNHLY and CDR2 FYNNEI. Trimming at V came to 4 bases and at J to 7 bases, leaving 7 bases not matched to a gene. CDR3 region: CASSVRREQNEQFF. As DNA, the CDR3 is TGTGCCAGCAGTGTTAGGCGGGAGCAGAATGAGCAGTTCTTC.

DNA for the CDR3: TGTGCCAGCAGTTACTCACAGGGGGCGGCCTATGGCTACACCTTC. Translated: CASSYSQGAAYGYTF. The chain joins TRBV6-5 to TRBJ1-2, with 9 bases lining up with TRBD1. Germline assignment: CDR1 MNHEY and CDR2 SVGAGI. Trimming removed 0 bases from V and 4 bases from J; junction bases left unmatched: 3. This CDR3 comprises 15 residues.

The V gene is TRBV30, the J gene TRBJ1-5; 7 nucleotides line up with TRBD1. The CDR3 runs 13 residues. J was trimmed by 6 bases and V by 4 bases; bases with no gene match: 6. Germline assignment: CDR1 GTSNPN and CDR2 SVGIG (reference sequence). CDR3 protein: CAWNPQGSQPQHF. The CDR3 DNA sequence: TGTGCCTGGAACCCACAGGGGAGTCAGCCCCAGCATTTT.